The 31 T cell receptor beta chains below all came from one sample that was sequenced in a study of shared clonotypes between healthy human individuals. TCRdb's copy holds only in-frame clones and misses some; the assay was immunoSEQ multiplex PCR. The sample holds 2 million to 2.5 million clones, 90% to 96% seen once. Sequenced input: naive CD4+ T cells sorted from blood. The subset is: CD45RA+ positively selected. These TCRs come from a young man in good health.

The gene calls are TRBV5-1 and TRBJ1-3, with a possible D match to TRBD1 (5 bases). Trimming cost V 6 bases and J 4 bases, with 17 bases left between them. The CDR3 is 15 residues long. The germline CDR1 and CDR2 sequences are SGHRS and YFSETQ. The CDR3 coding sequence is TGCGCCAGCACCCGGGATCAGGGATCGGGAAACACCATATATTTT. Encoded protein: CASTRDQGSGNTIYF.

This chain uses TRBV6-4 with TRBJ1-2, with D maybe TRBD1 (6 bases). This CDR3 contains 13 residues. The V and J ends lost 3 bases and 7 bases respectively, with 12 bases between them. CDR1 is MRHNA, CDR2 SNTAGT, per germline. This chain's CDR3 is CASSETGKGGYTF. DNA for the CDR3: TGTGCCAGCAGTGAAACAGGGAAGGGTGGCTACACCTTC.

This chain links TRBV7-2 with TRBJ1-6; D is ambiguous. In germline, CDR1 is SGHTA, CDR2 FQGNSA. V was shortened by 2 bases and J by 7 bases, with 9 bases between the two germline ends. This CDR3 is 14 amino acids long. CDR3 DNA sequence: TGTGCCAGCAGCTTACTCGGACTGAATTCACCCCTCCACTTT. It specifies CASSLLGLNSPLHF.

J is TRBJ1-6 and V is TRBV6-4, with D uncertain. CDR3 length equals 15 residues. Between the trimmed V and J ends, which lost 6 bases and 6 bases, there was a span of 15 bases. The V gene's germline CDR1 is MRHNA and CDR2 SNTAGT. CDR3 region: CASSPEPGGNSPLHF. The CDR3 bases are TGTGCCAGCAGCCCCGAGCCGGGAGGTAATTCACCCCTCCACTTT.

This clone has only one observation. The rearrangement joins TRBV5-1 to TRBJ2-5; TRBD2 aligns across 7 bases. Trimming at V came to 9 bases and at J to 1 base, leaving 12 bases not matched to a gene. The CDR3 sequence is 15 residues long. Germline V gene data show CDR1 as SGHRS and CDR2 as YFSETQ. DNA of the CDR3: TGCGCCACCTCGCGCGGGCTAGCGGTCCAAGAGACCCAGTACTTC. Its translation: CATSRGLAVQETQYF.

The chain has TRBV19 and TRBJ1-5; TRBD1 matches 10 bases. Germline-derived CDR1 and CDR2 are LNHDA and SQIVND (reference sequence). V dropped 10 bases and J dropped 4; count of bases not matched to a gene: 10. The CDR3 runs 15 residues. The CDR3 loop is CATRGQGISNQPQHF. Written as DNA, the CDR3 is TGTGCCACAAGGGGACAGGGGATCTCGAATCAGCCCCAGCATTTT.

This clone has only one observation. The chain combines TRBV7-9 with TRBJ1-3; the match to TRBD1 covers 8 bases. Germline loops: CDR1 SEHNR, CDR2 FQNEAQ (reference sequence). The CDR3 spans 16 residues. V gave up 5 bases and J gave up 0 bases; unmatched junction bases: 6. CDR3 amino acids: CASSPLGQGSGNTIYF. In DNA, the CDR3 is TGTGCCAGCAGCCCCTTAGGACAGGGCTCTGGAAACACCATATATTTT. Drawing the rest from reference TRBV7-9 and TRBJ1-3, the complete variable domain is DTGVSQNPRHKITKRGQNVTFRCDPISEHNRLYWYRQTLGQGPEFLTYFQNEAQLEKSRLLSDRFSAERPKGSFSTLEIQRTEQGDSAMYLCASSPLGQGSGNTIYFGEGSWLTVV.

With respect to this clone: The same CDR3 also results from other DNA sequences found in this sample. This chain uses TRBV5-1 with TRBJ2-2; a possible D gene is TRBD2 (5 bases). Looked up from germline, CDR1 is SGHRS and CDR2 is YFSETQ. V lost 4 bases to trimming and J lost 1 base, with 8 bases between them. CDR3 length: 14 amino acids. As DNA, the CDR3 is TGCGCCAGCAGCCGAGGAGGGAACACCGGGGAGCTGTTTTTT. It codes for CASSRGGNTGELFF.

In DNA, the CDR3 is TGTGCCAGCAGCCCTGGGGGTCACAGCTCCTACGAGCAGTACTTC. It yields the protein CASSPGGHSSYEQYF. The chain uses TRBV7-6 and TRBJ2-7; D tentatively reads TRBD1 or TRBD2 (5 bases each). CDR1 and CDR2 (germline): SGHVS, FNYEAQ. The length of the CDR3 is 15 residues. V dropped 5 bases and J dropped 0 bases, with 14 bases sitting between them.

The chain joins TRBV6-1 to TRBJ1-2; 7 nucleotides agree with TRBD1. This CDR3 is 14 amino acids long. The V gene's germline CDR1 is MNHNS and CDR2 SASEGT. Trimming at V came to 5 bases and at J to 4 bases, leaving 7 bases not matched to a gene. CDR3 residues: CASSRTGSSYGYTF. As DNA, the CDR3 is TGTGCCAGCAGTCGGACAGGTAGTTCCTATGGCTACACCTTC.

This chain joins TRBV18 and TRBJ1-6; 9 nucleotides line up with TRBD1. Per the germline V gene, CDR1 is KGHSH and CDR2 is LQKENI. This CDR3 spans 12 amino acids. J was trimmed by 17 bases and V by 4 bases; bases with no gene match: 6. CDR3 coding DNA: TGTGCCAGCTCACACGACCGGGACAGGGTCCACTTT. Its protein product is CASSHDRDRVHF. Full variable domain (outside the CDR3, taken from reference TRBV18 and TRBJ1-6): NAGVMQNPRHLVRRRGQEARLRCSPMKGHSHVYWYRQLPEEGLKFMVYLQKENIIDESGMPKERFSAEFPKEGPSILRIQQVVRGDSAAYFCASSHDRDRVHFGNGTRLTVT.

This chain joins TRBV6-5 and TRBJ2-2; no reliable D call. Germline values: CDR1 MNHEY, CDR2 SVGAGI. The V gene lost 4 bases and the J gene lost 1 base, with 4 bases spanning the gap. The CDR3 spans 13 residues. CDR3 sequence (DNA): TGTGCCAGCAGTTTACAGAACACCGGGGAGCTGTTTTTT. Protein product: CASSLQNTGELFF.

V usage is TRBV11-3 and J usage is TRBJ2-7, with TRBD1 identical over 10 bases. J lost 3 bases, V lost 6 bases, and 2 bases had no gene match. CDR3 length: 13 residues. Germline loops: CDR1 SGHNT, CDR2 YENEEA. CDR3 nucleotide sequence: TGTGCCAGCAGATGGACAGGGGGCTACGAGCAGTACTTC. Its protein is CASRWTGGYEQYF.

This clone is a singleton in its sample. V and J are TRBV6-1 and TRBJ2-3; D gene uncertain. CDR1 is MNHNS and CDR2 is SASEGT in the germline V gene. This CDR3 comprises 15 residues. Trimming removed 11 bases at V and 0 bases at J, with 18 bases between. CDR3 loop: CALTRWATSTDTQYF. DNA of the CDR3: TGTGCCCTTACCCGCTGGGCCACTAGCACAGATACGCAGTATTTT.

This chain connects TRBV10-3 to TRBJ1-2; TRBD1 aligns across 7 bases. The CDR3 has 14 amino acids. The V gene end was trimmed by 6 bases and the J gene end by 8 bases; junction bases not matched to a gene: 12. Per germline, CDR1 ENHRY and CDR2 SYGVKD. The CDR3 region is CAIRGGQDPRGYTF. The CDR3 nucleotides are TGTGCCATCAGGGGCGGACAGGATCCTCGGGGCTACACCTTC.

This rearrangement joins TRBV4-1 to TRBJ1-2; no firm D call. The V and J ends lost 1 base and 0 bases respectively, with 6 bases between them. The CDR3 loop spans 14 amino acids. Germline V gives CDR1 MGHRA, CDR2 YSYEKL. The CDR3 bases are TGCGCCAGCAGCCAAGTTCCGACTAACTATGGCTACACCTTC. Translation: CASSQVPTNYGYTF.

The gene calls are TRBV15 and TRBJ2-2, with 12 bases matching TRBD1. This CDR3 region has 17 residues. Germline values: CDR1 LNHNV, CDR2 YYDKDF (reference sequence). Trimming removed 6 bases from V and 6 bases from J; junction bases left unmatched: 11. The CDR3 loop is CATSPGQGALLSGELFF. As DNA, the CDR3 is TGTGCCACCAGTCCGGGACAGGGGGCGCTTCTCTCCGGGGAGCTGTTTTTT.

As regards this clone: This specimen includes other DNA sequences encoding the same CDR3. V gene TRBV5-1 combines with J gene TRBJ2-7; 12 positions agree with TRBD2. The germline gives CDR1 SGHRS, CDR2 YFSETQ. The J segment lost 4 bases and the V segment lost 0 bases, leaving 2 bases of the junction unmatched. The CDR3 contains 15 residues. The DNA of the CDR3 is TGCGCCAGCAGCTTGGGACTAGCGGGAGTTTACGAGCAGTACTTC. Translation gives CASSLGLAGVYEQYF.

The V call is TRBV20-1, the J call TRBJ1-1; D possibly corresponds to TRBD1 (5 bases). The germline V gene encodes CDR1 DFQATT and CDR2 SNEGSKA (reference sequence). The germline V and J ends were trimmed by 4 bases and 8 bases, with 8 bases remaining between them. The CDR3 runs to 10 residues. This chain's CDR3 is CSATTEEAFF. The CDR3 coding sequence is TGCAGTGCTACGACAGAAGAAGCTTTCTTT.

This clone was observed once. CDR3 loop: CASSFKGTDTQYF. Here the CDR3 DNA reads TGTGCCAGCAGCTTTAAGGGAACAGATACGCAGTATTTT. The gene calls are TRBV5-8 and TRBJ2-3; D not resolved. Per germline, CDR1 SGHTS and CDR2 YDEGEE. V lost 2 bases to trimming and J lost 3 bases, with 7 bases between them. This CDR3 region has 13 residues.

The rearrangement joins TRBV10-3 to TRBJ1-3; 7 bases align to TRBD1. Germline V CDR1 and CDR2: ENHRY, SYGVKD. After removal of 10 bases from V and 0 bases from J, the junction contained 6 bases not matched to a gene. The CDR3 has 14 amino acids. CDR3 sequence (DNA): TGTGCCACGCGACAGGGCAACTCTGGAAACACCATATATTTT. Translating it yields CATRQGNSGNTIYF.

J is TRBJ2-1 and V is TRBV11-3, with 8 bases that match TRBD1. The germline V gene encodes CDR1 SGHNT and CDR2 YENEEA. The CDR3 sequence is 16 residues long. V lost 5 bases, J lost 6 bases, and 12 bases stayed unmatched. CDR3 sequence: CASSQTRAGGRNEQFF. CDR3 nucleotides: TGTGCCAGCAGCCAGACTCGGGCAGGGGGCCGCAATGAGCAGTTCTTC.

CDR3 region: CASSPSYEQYF. The CDR3 coding sequence is TGTGCCAGCAGCCCAAGCTACGAGCAGTACTTC. The chain has TRBV9 and TRBJ2-7, with D unresolved. Germline assignment: CDR1 SGDLS and CDR2 YYNGEE. The CDR3 has 11 amino acids. V gave up 4 bases and J gave up 3 bases, with 5 bases separating them.

The rearrangement links TRBV7-2 to TRBJ1-6; D ambiguous. In germline, CDR1 is SGHTA, CDR2 FQGNSA. The CDR3 spans 15 residues. V dropped 6 bases and J dropped 7 bases, with 16 bases sitting between them. Here the CDR3 reads CASRTANVRNSPLHF. CDR3 coding DNA: TGTGCCAGCAGGACCGCTAACGTCCGGAATTCACCCCTCCACTTT.

The chain has TRBV19 and TRBJ2-7; 9 nucleotides line up with TRBD1. V lost 1 base, J lost 6 bases, and 4 bases stayed unmatched. Germline V gives CDR1 LNHDA, CDR2 SQIVND (reference sequence). The CDR3 is made up of 14 amino acids. In DNA form, the CDR3 reads TGTGCCAGTAGTATAGGCGGGACAGGGAGCGAGCAGTACTTC. This gives the protein CASSIGGTGSEQYF.

The count of this clone is one. This chain links TRBV9 with TRBJ2-7, with TRBD2 as a possible D gene (6 bases). Germline values: CDR1 SGDLS, CDR2 YYNGEE. Trimming stripped 4 bases from V and 2 bases from J, with 19 bases between. CDR3 length: 16 amino acids. Here the CDR3 DNA reads TGTGCCAGCAGCCCCCTCAAGCGGGCCCCCACCTACGAGCAGTACTTC. It codes for CASSPLKRAPTYEQYF. Full variable domain (outside the CDR3, taken from reference TRBV9 and TRBJ2-7): DSGVTQTPKHLITATGQRVTLRCSPRSGDLSVYWYQQSLDQGLQFLIQYYNGEERAKGNILERFSAQQFPDLHSELNLSSLELGDSALYFCASSPLKRAPTYEQYFGPGTRLTVT.

This chain links TRBV7-9 with TRBJ2-1; TRBD2 might be the D (6 bases). The CDR3 is made up of 15 amino acids. Trimming took off 1 base at V and 4 bases at J, with 11 bases between the two ends. The V gene's germline CDR1 is SEHNR and CDR2 FQNEAQ (reference sequence). Here the CDR3 reads CASSLERAGYNEQFF. Here the CDR3 DNA reads TGTGCCAGCAGCTTAGAGCGGGCGGGTTACAATGAGCAGTTCTTC.

A remark on this clone: Germline and junction disagree at one end, which may indicate a read error. The chain employs TRBV7-8 and TRBJ2-5; no clear D gene. The CDR3 runs 14 residues. CDR1 SGHVS and CDR2 FQNEAQ come from the germline V gene. The CDR3 DNA reads TGTGCCAGCAGTTTAGGACGGAACCAAGAGACCCAGTACTTC. This encodes CASSLGRNQETQYF. The variable domain in full, completed from reference TRBV7-8 and TRBJ2-5, reads GAGVSQSPRYKVAKRGQDVALRCDPISGHVSLFWYQQALGQGPEFLTYFQNEAQLDKSGLPSDRFFAERPEGSVSTLKIQRTQQEDSAVYLCASSLGRNQETQYFGPGTRLLVL.

The chain employs TRBV7-9 and TRBJ2-5; TRBD2 matches 12 bases. Germline V gene data show CDR1 as SEHNR and CDR2 as FQNEAQ (reference sequence). V gave up 8 bases and J gave up 5 bases; unmatched junction bases: 6. CDR3 length equals 14 residues. The CDR3 sequence is CASLTSGSLETQYF. CDR3 nucleotide sequence: TGTGCCAGCCTGACTAGCGGGAGTTTGGAGACCCAGTACTTC.

In this sample, this clone turned up once. The chain employs TRBV27 and TRBJ2-7; D is perhaps TRBD1 or TRBD2 (7 bases each). The CDR3 has 15 amino acids. The germline CDR1 and CDR2 sequences are MNHEY and SMNVEV (reference sequence). V dropped 5 bases and J dropped 2 bases, with 16 bases sitting between them. The CDR3 nucleotides read TGTGCCAGCAGTCCAGGGGGTAGCGGGCCCTACGAGCAGTACTTC. Translation gives CASSPGGSGPYEQYF.

This chain links TRBV11-2 with TRBJ2-5; the match to TRBD1 covers 8 bases. The CDR3 is 16 amino acids. From germline, CDR1 is SGHAT and CDR2 FQNNGV. Unmatched junction bases numbered 9, after V lost 3 bases and J lost 3 bases. The CDR3 loop is CASSFGQGALKETQYF. The CDR3, as DNA: TGTGCCAGCAGCTTCGGACAGGGCGCTTTGAAAGAGACCCAGTACTTC.